These T cell receptor beta chains were read from a single sample in a study of T cell clones after liver transplantation. Profiling relied on immunoSEQ multiplex PCR, and the TCRdb table lists in-frame clones only, not all of them. Of nearly 25,000 clones in the sample, almost 70% were seen once. Sequencing was performed on CD4+ T cells from blood, taken before liver transplant. The receptor source for this set is a human donor who received a liver transplant. The CDR3 runs from the conserved cysteine through the conserved F or W. The D gene is left open where the match is weak. Some rows have no size entry. The others give once, few or many, or a class for an expanded clone.

v_call	j_call	clone_size	d_call	cdr3_aa	cdr3_nt
TRBV11-3	TRBJ2-1	few	TRBD2	CASSLGLAGGYNEQFF	TGTGCCAGCAGCTTAGGGCTGGCGGGAGGGTACAATGAGCAGTTCTTC
TRBV18	TRBJ2-2	NA	NA	CASSPPRGGTGELFF	TGTGCCAGCTCACCACCACGCGGAGGCACCGGGGAGCTGTTTTTT
TRBV6-1	TRBJ2-3	NA	NA	CASNPMGVGDTQYF	TGTGCCAGCAACCCGATGGGGGTCGGAGATACGCAGTATTTT
TRBV29-1	TRBJ2-7	NA	TRBD1	CSVGQGIYEQYF	TGCAGCGTAGGACAGGGTATCTACGAGCAGTACTTC
TRBV6-5	TRBJ2-1	NA	NA	CASRNWDEQFF	TGTGCCAGCAGGAACTGGGATGAGCAGTTCTTC
TRBV7-2	TRBJ2-3	once	NA	CASSLLARHTDTQYF	TGTGCCAGCAGCTTACTAGCGAGACACACAGATACGCAGTATTTT
TRBV7-2	TRBJ2-1	NA	TRBD1	CASSPVRGQGVGEQFF	TGTGCCAGCAGCCCCGTTAGGGGACAGGGGGTCGGTGAGCAGTTCTTC
TRBV5-6	TRBJ1-2	NA	NA	CASNSLDRLFQGYTF	TGTGCCAGCAACTCCCTGGACAGACTATTTCAGGGCTACACCTTC
TRBV5-1	TRBJ2-5	NA	NA	CASSQLRGEETQYF	TGCGCCAGCAGCCAACTCAGAGGGGAAGAGACCCAGTACTTC
TRBV11-3	TRBJ1-2	NA	TRBD1	CASSFTSGGNNYGYTF	TGTGCCAGCAGCTTCACTTCAGGGGGCAATAACTATGGCTACACCTTC
TRBV6-5	TRBJ2-2	NA	TRBD1	CASKPQGATGELFF	TGTGCCAGCAAACCACAGGGGGCCACCGGGGAGCTGTTTTTT
TRBV6-1	TRBJ2-5	NA	TRBD1	CASSKQGDIEETQYF	TGTGCCAGCAGTAAACAGGGGGATATTGAGGAGACCCAGTACTTC
TRBV19	TRBJ2-3	NA	TRBD1	CASSIGQGATDTQYF	TGTGCCAGTAGTATAGGGCAGGGGGCTACAGATACGCAGTATTTT